Listed below are T cell receptor beta chains from one sample, sequenced in a study of T cells expressing NK-cell markers. TCRdb derives one entry per CDR3 protein from the 5' RACE reads, leaving out DNA. Seen in this sample are approximately 15,000 distinct CDR3 sequences; the ten most common clones hold around 50%. Source material: blood T cells: a sorted CD56 or NKG2C T cell subset, CD4+ or CD8+ T cells, or bulk PBMC T cells (not recorded which). The receptors were sampled from a man aged 18 to 69 in good health. CDR3s include the opening cysteine and the closing phenylalanine or tryptophan. Fields, in order: V gene, CDR3 length, J gene, CDR3 protein.

TRBV10-3	15	TRBJ1-1	CAIKGTGAQNTEAFF
TRBV4-3	18	TRBJ2-1	CASSQATPELAGRNEQFF
TRBV11-2	13	TRBJ1-1	CASSFQGNTEAFF
TRBV12-3/TRBV12-4	15	TRBJ1-3	CASSLANRGGNTIYF
TRBV12-3/TRBV12-4	13	TRBJ1-1	CASSRKGGTEAFF
TRBV20-1	15	TRBJ2-3	CSARVASGGMDTQYF
TRBV12-3/TRBV12-4	13	TRBJ1-5	CASSLLEGQPQHF
TRBV12-3/TRBV12-4	15	TRBJ2-7	CASSLFGTTSYEQYF
TRBV5-1	13	TRBJ2-1	CASSLGADNEQFF
TRBV4-2	16	TRBJ1-5	CASSPHSLLSNQPQHF
TRBV24-1	15	TRBJ2-1	CATSDLLGAGNEQFF
TRBV20-1	16	TRBJ1-6	CSARDLNRGANSPLHF
TRBV6-1	14	TRBJ2-3	CASSGTSGRDTQYF
TRBV24-1	15	TRBJ2-2	CATSDPGQFTGELFF
TRBV5-5	16	TRBJ2-3	CASSLEGIGGTDTQYF
TRBV3-1	14	TRBJ2-7	CASSDTGGRHEQYF